The entry below describes one T cell receptor beta chain. This clonotype was counted ten times or more. The target of this receptor is not known. The sample holds no much larger clone one base away, and base qualities are not on file. This was a case-control study nested in a cohort of healthcare workers in London, UK, who had nasopharyngeal swab PCR tests and blood samples taken every week. Healthcare workers were enrolled in the week of the UK lockdown, from 23 to 31 March 2020, and were followed every week for up to roughly 15 weeks. This specimen comes from a study of early T cells in non-severe SARS-CoV-2 infection listed by TCRdb under 2021. For the study in its entirety: TCR sequencing used bulk RNA from unsorted whole blood, so alpha and beta chains could not be paired.

There are 16 amino acids in the CDR3, from cysteine to phenylalanine inclusive. CDR3 DNA only is kept here, 48 bases in frame from base 1. CDR1 and CDR2, per the germline V gene (reference sequence), are MNHEY and SMNVEV. The V end loses 5 bases and the J end loses 0 bases, and a stretch of 13 bases separates them. The library was produced with 5' RACE. The sequencing machine was a NextSeq 500. The TCR library protocol attached unique molecular identifiers to individual cDNA molecules to correct for sequencing error and PCR bias. TCR alpha and beta chains were both sequenced, and the abundances of alpha and beta sequences in each sample were closely correlated with each other. The study's processing was this. Decombinator V4 was used to perform V gene, J gene and CDR3 annotation of TCR sequences. TCRs were defined as expanded if a significant change between any two time points was detected under a Poisson model with p below 0.0001. TCR abundances were normalised to the total number of TCRs sequenced in each sample and reported as counts per million. TRAV1-2 paired with TRAJ12, TRAJ20 or TRAJ33 defined MAIT TCRs, while TRAV10 paired with TRAJ18 defined iNKT TCRs. A search of VDJdb, accessed on 1 November 2021, was run for TCRs annotated to CMV, EBV and SARS-CoV-2, with TCRs annotated for multiple antigens excluded. Using fastp at Q25 and MiXCR, TCRdb reprocessed the public reads and kept productive beta chains. A single entry per CDR3 protein holds the most common genes and DNA from its merged rows. TCRdb's processing, not the study's, gives the V and J calls here. This sample has 85,000 to 90,000 distinct CDR3 sequences in its table, and roughly 15% of those were observed once. The top ten clones comprise 5% to 7.5% of the sample.

Findings and caveats that apply to the study as a whole: VDJdb matching was skewed toward anti-spike CD8 responses and likely underestimated virus-specific expansions, missing private and CD4 specificities.

The sample was whole blood. The receptor comes from an adult who was a healthcare worker with PCR-confirmed SARS-CoV-2 infection or an uninfected control (not recorded which). The chain is assembled from TRBV27 and TRBJ1-4, with the D gene call left open. The DNA sequence is TGTGCCAGCAGTCCGCGGGATATTGCAACTAATGAAAAACTGTTTTTT. Its translation reads: CASSPRDIATNEKLFF.